The clone carrying this T cell receptor beta chain was found a few times. What it binds is unknown. J lost 4 bases, V lost 5 bases, and 3 bases had no gene match. Germline CDR1 and CDR2: KGHDR and SFDVKD. There are 13 residues in the CDR3. The data stem from a study of T-cell memory formation after mild COVID-19. General study points: Detection of some responders pre-infection suggested pre-existing cross-reactive memory T cells participated. The CD4+ clones that contracted clustered mainly within CM and EM, and the CD8+ clones concentrated in EMRA.

It was 5'RACE with constant-segment primers that produced the TCR alpha and TCR beta cDNA libraries, which carried sample barcodes and UMIs. TCRdb re-called the 5' RACE reads with MiXCR, one entry per CDR3 protein. Among fewer than 250,000 distinct CDR3 sequences listed, 15% were seen once. The source is an adult woman who had mild COVID-19 (a few samples of this study predate the infection). Cell type and time point are not known. Sequencing was carried out using PBMCs or a T cell subset sorted from them (not recorded which). The chain links TRBV24-1 to TRBJ1-1, with 7 bases fitting TRBD1. The CDR3 region has the DNA TGTGCCACCAGTGGCTCAGGGGGCACTGAAGCTTTCTTT. It encodes CATSGSGGTEAFF.